This is a list of T cell receptor beta chains from one sample in a study of OX40 agonist ivuxolimab in advanced cancers. Only in-frame clones appear in the TCRdb table, and some are missing; sequencing was by immunoSEQ multiplex PCR. In the table there are about 50,000 clones, approximately 91% of which are singletons. The input for sequencing was CD4+ or CD8+ T cells sorted from blood, taken in a trial of the OX40 agonist ivuxolimab. These receptors all stem from an adult with an advanced solid tumor such as melanoma, head and neck, liver or kidney cancer. Both conserved end residues are part of each CDR3. Fields, in order: CDR3 protein, CDR3 DNA, D gene, clone size, J gene, V gene. A D gene is named only where the DNA matches it firmly. Expanded clones get a size class; other rows say once, few or many, or leave the size out.

CDR3: CASSLAIIGGRGNQPQHF
DNA: TGTGCCAGCAGCTTAGCGATAATAGGGGGCAGGGGCAATCAGCCCCAGCATTTT
D: TRBD1
size: NA
J: TRBJ1-5
V: TRBV7-9

CDR3: CASSLYGGTLYNEQFF
DNA: TGTGCCAGCAGTTTATATGGGGGGACCCTCTACAATGAGCAGTTCTTC
D: NA
size: NA
J: TRBJ2-1
V: TRBV27

CDR3: CASSLTGEAFF
DNA: TGTGCCAGCAGCTTGACGGGAGAGGCTTTCTTT
D: NA
size: NA
J: TRBJ1-1
V: TRBV7-9

CDR3: CASSELEDRGHKKSGNEQFF
DNA: TGCGCCAGCAGTGAATTGGAGGACAGGGGGCATAAGAAGTCCGGCAATGAGCAGTTCTTC
D: TRBD1
size: NA
J: TRBJ2-1
V: TRBV10-1

CDR3: CASSIGAGRIYEQYF
DNA: TGTGCCAGTAGTATAGGCGCAGGGAGGATCTACGAGCAGTACTTC
D: NA
size: NA
J: TRBJ2-7
V: TRBV19

CDR3: CASSSTRQGATPYGYTF
DNA: TGCGCCAGCAGCTCCACCCGACAGGGGGCAACCCCCTATGGCTACACCTTC
D: TRBD1
size: NA
J: TRBJ1-2
V: TRBV5-1

CDR3: CASSLEPQGGTDTQYF
DNA: TGCGCCAGCAGCTTGGAACCACAGGGGGGTACAGATACGCAGTATTTT
D: TRBD1
size: few
J: TRBJ2-3
V: TRBV5-1

CDR3: CASSSMRGGLGELFF
DNA: TGTGCCAGCAGCTCGATGCGGGGGGGCCTCGGGGAGCTGTTTTTT
D: TRBD2
size: NA
J: TRBJ2-2
V: TRBV11-3

CDR3: CATSLDRGSTIYF
DNA: TGTGCCACCAGCCTAGACAGGGGGAGCACCATATATTTT
D: TRBD1
size: NA
J: TRBJ1-3
V: TRBV15

CDR3: CASSKQGGAETQYF
DNA: TGTGCCAGCAGTAAGCAGGGAGGAGCAGAGACCCAGTACTTC
D: NA
size: once
J: TRBJ2-5
V: TRBV27

CDR3: CASSYLRISGGELFF
DNA: TGTGCCAGCAGTTACTTAAGGATTTCGGGCGGGGAGCTGTTTTTT
D: NA
size: NA
J: TRBJ2-2
V: TRBV6-5

CDR3: CASSLAYSNQPQHF
DNA: TGTGCCAGCAGCCTGGCGTATAGCAATCAGCCCCAGCATTTT
D: NA
size: NA
J: TRBJ1-5
V: TRBV5-8

CDR3: CASSIPGDGYTF
DNA: TGTGCCAGCAGTATCCCAGGGGATGGCTACACCTTC
D: NA
size: NA
J: TRBJ1-2
V: TRBV6-1

CDR3: CASSPKGQLNTEAFF
DNA: TGTGCCAGTAGTCCCAAAGGACAGCTGAACACTGAAGCTTTCTTT
D: NA
size: large
J: TRBJ1-1
V: TRBV19

CDR3: CASSLAKTSTDTQYF
DNA: TGTGCCAGCAGCTTAGCGAAGACTAGCACAGATACGCAGTATTTT
D: NA
size: NA
J: TRBJ2-3
V: TRBV11-2

CDR3: CASSPRQYTGELFF
DNA: TGCGCCAGCAGCCCACGGCAGTACACCGGGGAGCTGTTTTTT
D: NA
size: NA
J: TRBJ2-2
V: TRBV4-1

CDR3: CASSLWDRGGTEAFF
DNA: TGTGCCAGCAGCTTATGGGACAGGGGCGGCACTGAAGCTTTCTTT
D: TRBD1
size: NA
J: TRBJ1-1
V: TRBV11-1

CDR3: CASSIKTVNSPLHF
DNA: TGTGCCAGTAGTATAAAAACGGTGAATTCACCCCTCCACTTT
D: NA
size: NA
J: TRBJ1-6
V: TRBV19

CDR3: CASSVPLGAKNIQYF
DNA: TGTGCCAGTAGTGTTCCCCTGGGAGCCAAAAACATTCAGTACTTC
D: NA
size: NA
J: TRBJ2-4
V: TRBV19

CDR3: CASSIPTGGVNQPQHF
DNA: TGTGCCAGTAGTATTCCCACAGGGGGCGTCAATCAGCCCCAGCATTTT
D: TRBD1
size: NA
J: TRBJ1-5
V: TRBV19

CDR3: CASSPRRTETYSYEQYF
DNA: TGTGCCAGCAGTCCCCGACGGACCGAAACTTATTCCTACGAGCAGTACTTC
D: NA
size: NA
J: TRBJ2-7
V: TRBV27

CDR3: CASSHGGSGPGELFF
DNA: TGTGCCAGCAGCCACGGGGGGTCTGGGCCCGGGGAGCTGTTTTTT
D: TRBD2
size: NA
J: TRBJ2-2
V: TRBV7-9

CDR3: CASSPRLLWETQYF
DNA: TGTGCCAGCAGCCCCCGCCTCCTGTGGGAGACCCAGTACTTC
D: NA
size: NA
J: TRBJ2-5
V: TRBV5-5

CDR3: CASSGSSGGQPYNEQFF
DNA: TGTGCCAGCAGCGGATCTTCGGGGGGCCAACCCTACAATGAGCAGTTCTTC
D: NA
size: NA
J: TRBJ2-1
V: TRBV9

CDR3: CASKGLQSGANVLTF
DNA: TGTGCCAGCAAAGGGCTACAGTCAGGGGCCAACGTCCTGACTTTC
D: NA
size: NA
J: TRBJ2-6
V: TRBV6-1

CDR3: CASTPPGQASDTQYF
DNA: TGTGCCAGTACCCCCCCGGGACAGGCCTCAGATACGCAGTATTTT
D: TRBD1
size: NA
J: TRBJ2-3
V: TRBV19

CDR3: CASSPGTGAYNEQFF
DNA: TGCGCCAGCAGCCCAGGGACAGGGGCGTACAATGAGCAGTTCTTC
D: TRBD1
size: NA
J: TRBJ2-1
V: TRBV5-1

CDR3: CASSTPGYSNEQFF
DNA: TGTGCCAGCAGCACCCCGGGGTACTCCAATGAGCAGTTCTTC
D: NA
size: NA
J: TRBJ2-1
V: TRBV11-3

CDR3: CASSIGGLRELFF
DNA: TGTGCCAGTAGTATAGGGGGGCTTCGGGAGCTGTTTTTT
D: NA
size: medium-sized
J: TRBJ2-2
V: TRBV19

CDR3: CASTFRTSGVNEQFF
DNA: TGTGCCAGCACCTTTCGGACTAGCGGGGTCAATGAGCAGTTCTTC
D: TRBD2
size: NA
J: TRBJ2-1
V: TRBV6-5

CDR3: CASSFGQGETEAFF
DNA: TGTGCCAGCAGCTTCGGACAGGGCGAGACTGAAGCTTTCTTT
D: TRBD1
size: NA
J: TRBJ1-1
V: TRBV5-6

CDR3: CASSLARGGGYSNTEAFF
DNA: TGTGCCAGCAGCTTAGCGCGGGGAGGGGGCTATTCAAACACTGAAGCTTTCTTT
D: TRBD1
size: NA
J: TRBJ1-1
V: TRBV7-6

CDR3: CASSPLEGSYQETQYF
DNA: TGTGCCAGCAGCCCTCTTGAGGGGTCGTACCAAGAGACCCAGTACTTC
D: NA
size: NA
J: TRBJ2-5
V: TRBV11-2

CDR3: CASSFEGNEQFF
DNA: TGTGCCAGCAGCTTTGAGGGCAATGAGCAGTTCTTC
D: NA
size: once
J: TRBJ2-1
V: TRBV11-3

CDR3: CASSLDLDLAHSGNTIYF
DNA: TGCGCCAGCAGCCTCGATCTTGACCTGGCGCACTCTGGAAACACCATATATTTT
D: NA
size: NA
J: TRBJ1-3
V: TRBV4-1

CDR3: CASSQAGSQYYNEQFF
DNA: TGCGCCAGCAGCCAAGCGGGGTCTCAATACTACAATGAGCAGTTCTTC
D: NA
size: once
J: TRBJ2-1
V: TRBV4-1

CDR3: CAFSMGPGELFF
DNA: TGTGCCTTTTCGATGGGGCCCGGGGAGCTGTTTTTT
D: NA
size: NA
J: TRBJ2-2
V: TRBV30

CDR3: CASSYFSSTDTQYF
DNA: TGCGCCAGCAGCTATTTCTCTAGCACAGATACGCAGTATTTT
D: NA
size: NA
J: TRBJ2-3
V: TRBV5-1

CDR3: CASSRTLTGFRGYTF
DNA: TGTGCCAGCAGCCGAACACTAACAGGGTTTCGGGGCTACACCTTC
D: NA
size: NA
J: TRBJ1-2
V: TRBV27

CDR3: CASSLRGTSGSTDTQYF
DNA: TGTGCCAGCAGCCTCCGCGGGACTAGCGGTAGCACAGATACGCAGTATTTT
D: TRBD2
size: NA
J: TRBJ2-3
V: TRBV9

CDR3: CASSLANEQFF
DNA: TGCGCCAGCAGCTTGGCAAATGAGCAGTTCTTC
D: NA
size: NA
J: TRBJ2-1
V: TRBV5-1

CDR3: CASSLNTQEAFF
DNA: TGCGCCAGCAGCTTGAATACACAGGAAGCTTTCTTT
D: NA
size: NA
J: TRBJ1-1
V: TRBV5-1

CDR3: CASSLGGSNVDEQFF
DNA: TGTGCCAGCAGCTTGGGAGGGTCCAATGTCGATGAGCAGTTCTTC
D: NA
size: NA
J: TRBJ2-1
V: TRBV5-6

CDR3: CASSDSDGDTQYF
DNA: TGCGCCAGCAGTGACAGCGATGGGGATACGCAGTATTTT
D: NA
size: NA
J: TRBJ2-3
V: TRBV10-1

CDR3: CASSSRAGIAYGYTF
DNA: TGTGCCAGCAGTTCCCGAGCAGGCATAGCCTATGGCTACACCTTC
D: NA
size: NA
J: TRBJ1-2
V: TRBV27

CDR3: CASSKSGQGSSGANVLTF
DNA: TGTGCCAGCAGCAAATCTGGACAGGGTAGCTCTGGGGCCAACGTCCTGACTTTC
D: TRBD1
size: NA
J: TRBJ2-6
V: TRBV7-2